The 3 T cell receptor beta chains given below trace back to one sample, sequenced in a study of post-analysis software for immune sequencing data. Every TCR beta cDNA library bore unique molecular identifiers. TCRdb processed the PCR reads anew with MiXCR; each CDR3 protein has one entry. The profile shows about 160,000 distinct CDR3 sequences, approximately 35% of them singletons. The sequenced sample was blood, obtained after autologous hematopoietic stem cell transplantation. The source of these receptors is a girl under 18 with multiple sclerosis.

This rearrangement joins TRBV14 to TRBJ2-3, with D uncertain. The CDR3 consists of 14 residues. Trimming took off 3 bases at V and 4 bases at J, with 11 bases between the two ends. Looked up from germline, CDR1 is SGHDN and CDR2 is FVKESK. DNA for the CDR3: TGTGCCAGCAGCCAGAGTAGAACTCCAGATACGCAGTATTTT. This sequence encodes CASSQSRTPDTQYF.

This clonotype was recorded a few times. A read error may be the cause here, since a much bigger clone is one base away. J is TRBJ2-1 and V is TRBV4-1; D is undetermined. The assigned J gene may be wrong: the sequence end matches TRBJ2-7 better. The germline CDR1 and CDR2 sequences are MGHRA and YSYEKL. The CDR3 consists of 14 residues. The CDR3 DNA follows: TGCGCCAGCAGCCAAGATGCCCAATACAATGAGCAGTACTTC. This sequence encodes CASSQDAQYNEQYF.

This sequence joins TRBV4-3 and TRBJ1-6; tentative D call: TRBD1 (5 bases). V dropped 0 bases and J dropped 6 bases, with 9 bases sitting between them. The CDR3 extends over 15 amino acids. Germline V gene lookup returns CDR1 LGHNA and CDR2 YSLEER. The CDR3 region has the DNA TGCGCCAGCAGCCAAGATTGGGGGGGTAATTCACCCCTCCACTTT. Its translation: CASSQDWGGNSPLHF.